These T cell receptor beta chains were read from a single sample in a study of shared T cell receptors in the human thymus. TCRdb keeps only in-frame clones here, not all; method: immunoSEQ multiplex PCR. This sample has 630,000 or so clones, with approximately 89% found just once. These same data were also listed under a study on human thymus T cells.

Sequencing used thymocytes. These receptors all come from a boy under two years old with a congenital heart defect. Each CDR3 is given with its conserved first and last residue. A D gene is named only where the DNA matches it firmly. Only part of the rows carry a size: once, few, many, or a class if the clone is expanded.

size: NA
length: 22
J: TRBJ2-7
V: TRBV5-1
D: TRBD1
DNA: TGCGCCAGCAGCTTGGCCGTGGGACAGGGCGAACGGACACCCCACGGAATTTACGAGCAGTACTTC
CDR3: CASSLAVGQGERTPHGIYEQYF

size: NA
length: 14
J: TRBJ1-5
V: TRBV12-5
D: NA
DNA: TGTGCTAGTGGTTTGGGAGTTAGCAATCAGCCCCAGCATTTT
CDR3: CASGLGVSNQPQHF

size: NA
length: 18
J: TRBJ2-1
V: TRBV4-3
D: TRBD2
DNA: TGCGCCAGCAGCCAAGAGGTGCGGGGAGGGCCATTTGGGGATGAGCAGTTCTTC
CDR3: CASSQEVRGGPFGDEQFF

size: NA
length: 18
J: TRBJ2-1
V: TRBV6-1
D: NA
DNA: TGTGCCAGCAGTGAACTGGGTAGCGCTCGTTTTGGCTACAATGAGCAGTTCTTC
CDR3: CASSELGSARFGYNEQFF

size: NA
length: 16
J: TRBJ2-1
V: TRBV6-6
D: TRBD2
DNA: TGTGCCAGCGCTAGGCGGAAGCGGGAGGTCTACAATGAGCAGTTCTTC
CDR3: CASARRKREVYNEQFF

size: few
length: 14
J: TRBJ2-7
V: TRBV19
D: NA
DNA: TGTGCCAGTAGTGCAGGACAGCGGTTCTACGAGCAGTACTTC
CDR3: CASSAGQRFYEQYF

size: NA
length: 16
J: TRBJ1-6
V: TRBV18
D: NA
DNA: TGTGCCAGCTCACCTCGCAACCCACAGGGTCCTTCACCCCTCCACTTT
CDR3: CASSPRNPQGPSPLHF

size: NA
length: 16
J: TRBJ2-7
V: TRBV12-5
D: TRBD2
DNA: TGTGCTAGTGGTTTGAGGGCGGGAGGGCCGTTGTGTGAGCAGTACTTC
CDR3: CASGLRAGGPLCEQYF

size: NA
length: 17
J: TRBJ2-7
V: TRBV7-6
D: TRBD2
DNA: TGTGCCAGCAGCTTGACTAGCGGGGGAAAAAGGCCCTACGAGCAGTACTTC
CDR3: CASSLTSGGKRPYEQYF

size: NA
length: 16
J: TRBJ2-2
V: TRBV4-2
D: NA
DNA: TGTGCCAGCAGCCAAGGAAGCAAGCGGGACACCGGGGAGCTGTTTTTT
CDR3: CASSQGSKRDTGELFF

size: NA
length: 16
J: TRBJ1-2
V: TRBV7-2
D: NA
DNA: TGTGCCAGCAGCTTCGTACAGGGTTTAGGCCCCTATGGCTACACCTTC
CDR3: CASSFVQGLGPYGYTF

size: few
length: 12
J: TRBJ1-2
V: TRBV19
D: NA
DNA: TGTGCCAGTAGTTCTCGGACAGATGGCTACACCTTC
CDR3: CASSSRTDGYTF

size: NA
length: 18
J: TRBJ2-7
V: TRBV11-2
D: TRBD2
DNA: TGTGCCAGCAGCTTGGAAATCAAGCGGGAGACCCCACTACGCGAGCAGTACTTC
CDR3: CASSLEIKRETPLREQYF

size: NA
length: 16
J: TRBJ1-3
V: TRBV7-8
D: NA
DNA: TGTGCCAGCAGCTCAGGACACATCGTCTCTGGAAACACCATATATTTT
CDR3: CASSSGHIVSGNTIYF

size: NA
length: 15
J: TRBJ2-7
V: TRBV11-1
D: NA
DNA: TGTGCCAGCAGCTTAGGGGCAGGGGGGTCCTACGAGCAGTACTTC
CDR3: CASSLGAGGSYEQYF

size: NA
length: 15
J: TRBJ2-7
V: TRBV12-5
D: NA
DNA: TGTGCTAGTGTCCCAAATGGGCCAGCCCCCTACGAGCAGTACTTC
CDR3: CASVPNGPAPYEQYF

size: NA
length: 12
J: TRBJ2-5
V: TRBV29-1
D: NA
DNA: TGCAGCGTTGTCGCAGGACAAGAGACCCAGTACTTC
CDR3: CSVVAGQETQYF

size: NA
length: 14
J: TRBJ1-4
V: TRBV19
D: NA
DNA: TGTGCCAGTAGTATGGGAGAGGAATCTGACTCGTTGGATTGG
CDR3: CASSMGEESDSLDW

size: NA
length: 14
J: TRBJ2-7
V: TRBV5-4
D: TRBD1
DNA: TGTGCCAGCAGCCGGACAGGGGGTGTCTACGAGCAGTACTTC
CDR3: CASSRTGGVYEQYF

size: NA
length: 15
J: TRBJ1-5
V: TRBV7-2
D: NA
DNA: TGTGCCAGCAGCTTAGCGGCAGGGGTGAATCAGCCCCAGCATTTT
CDR3: CASSLAAGVNQPQHF

size: NA
length: 19
J: TRBJ2-5
V: TRBV30
D: TRBD2
DNA: TGTGCCTGGAGTGTCGCCGGAGGGGAGCGGGGGGCCCGCCAAGAGACCCAGTACTTC
CDR3: CAWSVAGGERGARQETQYF

size: NA
length: 15
J: TRBJ2-3
V: TRBV12-5
D: TRBD2
DNA: TGTGCTAGTGGTTTATGCCAGCGGGGGGGCCCCCCGCAGTATTTT
CDR3: CASGLCQRGGPPQYF

size: NA
length: 18
J: TRBJ2-1
V: TRBV5-6
D: TRBD2
DNA: TGTGCCAGCAGCTTAGGGACTAGCGTTCGACCATCCTACAATGAGCAGTTCTTC
CDR3: CASSLGTSVRPSYNEQFF